Presented here are 25 T cell receptor beta chains from one specimen sequenced in a study of shared clonotypes between healthy human individuals. CD45RO-negative, CCR7-positively selected cells formed the naive CD8 fraction, excluding terminally differentiated effector memory CD45RA+ cells. Clones were read by immunoSEQ multiplex PCR, and TCRdb kept only the in-frame ones, dropping some. The sample holds fewer than 800,000 clones, around 92% seen once. The source material was naive CD8+ T cells sorted from blood. The receptors derive from a man aged 30 to 45 in good health.

Only one count was recorded for this clone. The junction departs from germline at one end; a sequencing error may be responsible. The chain carries TRBV2 and TRBJ2-7, with 10 positions matching TRBD1. The CDR3 loop spans 11 amino acids. Germline CDR1 reads SNHLY; CDR2 reads FYNNEI. The CDR3 DNA reads as TGTGCCAGCGGGGACGGGGGACAGGGGTTCTTC. Its protein product is CASGDGGQGFF.

The chain recombines TRBV7-8 with TRBJ1-2; D gene uncertain. Germline V CDR1 and CDR2: SGHVS, FQNEAQ. V was trimmed by 2 bases and J by 5 bases, leaving 12 bases between them. The CDR3 runs 14 residues. CDR3 amino acids: CASSLLSVKYGYTF. The CDR3 region has the DNA TGTGCCAGCAGCTTACTATCAGTTAAATATGGCTACACCTTC.

The chain employs TRBV27 and TRBJ1-5, with D perhaps TRBD1 (6 bases). CDR1 and CDR2 from the germline V gene are MNHEY and SMNVEV (reference sequence). The CDR3 covers 15 residues. Trimming cost V 8 bases and J 4 bases, with 18 bases left between them. This CDR3 is CASGTQGPGNQPQHF. The CDR3 DNA sequence: TGTGCCAGCGGAACGCAGGGGCCTGGTAATCAGCCCCAGCATTTT.

This chain connects TRBV7-9 to TRBJ2-7, with 9 bases aligning to TRBD2. This CDR3 region has 18 residues. V was clipped by 5 bases and J by 7 bases; unmatched bases: 21. Germline CDR1 SEHNR, CDR2 FQNEAQ (reference sequence). The CDR3 is CASSPTAVSGRAFWEQYF. The CDR3 coding sequence is TGTGCCAGCAGCCCCACGGCAGTTAGCGGGAGAGCCTTTTGGGAGCAGTACTTC.

The chain carries TRBV28 and TRBJ2-7, with 7 bases aligning to TRBD1. The CDR3 is 15 amino acids. V dropped 3 bases and J dropped 2; count of bases not matched to a gene: 7. Looked up from germline, CDR1 is MDHEN and CDR2 is SYDVKM. The DNA of the CDR3 is TGTGCCAGCAGTTTTCCGCGGACAGGAGCCTACGAGCAGTACTTC. Protein: CASSFPRTGAYEQYF.

This clone showed up just a few times. The J gene is TRBJ2-5, the V gene TRBV19, with D possibly matching TRBD1 (6 bases). CDR1 is LNHDA, CDR2 SQIVND, per germline (reference sequence). Trimming took off 1 base at V and 1 base at J, with 10 bases between the two ends. This CDR3 comprises 15 residues. CDR3 sequence (DNA): TGTGCCAGTAGTATAGGTGTAGGGGGCCAAGAGACCCAGTACTTC. This gives the protein CASSIGVGGQETQYF.

V and J are TRBV10-1 and TRBJ2-7, with D unclear. Germline CDR1 reads WNHNN; CDR2 reads SYGVQD (reference sequence). Between the trimmed V and J ends, which lost 2 bases and 6 bases, there was a span of 5 bases. This CDR3 comprises 11 residues. The CDR3 coding sequence is TGCGCCAGCAGTGAGGGCAGCGAGCAGTACTTC. It is translated as CASSEGSEQYF.

The chain employs TRBV21-1 and TRBJ2-7; TRBD2 is the table's D call and was not checked against the DNA. TRBV21-1 counts as a pseudogene. CDR3 length: 15 amino acids. The CDR3: CASSFRTSGSSQQYF. CDR3 DNA sequence: TGTGCCAGCAGCTTCAGGACTAGCGGGTCATCACAGCAGTACTTC.

V is TRBV4-1 and J is TRBJ1-5; D is uncertain. CDR3 size: 15 residues. Germline loops: CDR1 MGHRA, CDR2 YSYEKL. Trimming removed 5 bases at V and 3 bases at J, with 14 bases between. CDR3 loop: CASSERTGHNQPQHF. The CDR3 nucleotides read TGCGCCAGCAGCGAAAGGACGGGTCACAATCAGCCCCAGCATTTT.

This sequence joins TRBV5-6 and TRBJ2-7, with 10 nucleotides matching TRBD1. The CDR3 extends over 15 amino acids. Germline CDR1 and CDR2: SGHDT and YYEEEE. V was pared by 2 bases and J by 3 bases, with 5 bases of the junction left unmatched. The CDR3 DNA reads TGTGCCAGCAGCTTCCCGGGACAGGGGATCTACGAGCAGTACTTC. Protein sequence: CASSFPGQGIYEQYF.

This clone was detected only once. This chain uses TRBV6-5 with TRBJ1-5; D call uncertain. CDR3 size: 14 residues. Germline V lookup: CDR1 MNHEY, CDR2 SVGAGI. V shed 4 bases and J shed 7 bases, with 14 bases lying between them. CDR3 DNA: TGTGCCAGCAGTTTAACTGGCCCGGGGCAGCCCCAGCATTTT. Its protein is CASSLTGPGQPQHF.

The rearrangement uses TRBV5-6 and TRBJ1-2; 8 positions match TRBD1. V was clipped by 4 bases and J by 8 bases; unmatched bases: 10. From germline, CDR1 is SGHDT and CDR2 YYEEEE. The CDR3 runs to 14 residues. CDR3 sequence: CASSTGGTGTGYTF. CDR3 coding DNA: TGTGCCAGCAGCACCGGGGGGACAGGAACGGGCTACACCTTC. Using reference TRBV5-6 and TRBJ1-2 for the parts outside the CDR3, the full variable domain is DAGVTQSPTHLIKTRGQQVTLRCSPKSGHDTVSWYQQALGQGPQFIFQYYEEEERQRGNFPDRFSGHQFPNYSSELNVNALLLGDSALYLCASSTGGTGTGYTFGSGTRLTVV.

The gene calls are TRBV2 and TRBJ2-5; 7 bases match TRBD1. Germline V gene sequence: CDR1 SNHLY, CDR2 FYNNEI. This CDR3 contains 11 residues. V shed 10 bases, J shed 11 bases, and the junction held 10 bases outside the gene matches. The CDR3, as DNA: TGTGCCACAACCCGACAGGGCGGACAGTACTTC. The encoded protein is CATTRQGGQYF.

The rearrangement joins TRBV2 to TRBJ2-7; TRBD1 matches at 8 bases. Germline V lookup: CDR1 SNHLY, CDR2 FYNNEI. CDR3 length: 19 residues. Trimming at V came to 6 bases and at J to 7 bases, leaving 26 bases not matched to a gene. The CDR3 sequence: CASSGRILPPQGARREQYF. In DNA form, the CDR3 reads TGTGCCAGCAGCGGACGAATTTTACCTCCTCAGGGGGCGCGGAGAGAGCAGTACTTC.

The rearrangement joins TRBV28 to TRBJ2-7; D remains ambiguous. Per the germline V gene, CDR1 is MDHEN and CDR2 is SYDVKM. This CDR3 has 14 residues. Trimming left V 4 bases short and J 4 bases short, with 14 bases between. Written as DNA, the CDR3 is TGTGCCAGCAGTTCCCAAGATCTTCTTTACGAGCAGTACTTC. As protein: CASSSQDLLYEQYF.

This chain connects TRBV7-3 to TRBJ2-2; a weak D match, TRBD1 (6 bases). V lost 5 bases and J lost 4, with 17 bases in between. Germline V gene lookup returns CDR1 SGHTA and CDR2 FQGTGA. The CDR3 extends over 16 amino acids. This chain's CDR3 is CASSAGPGESTGELFF. CDR3 nucleotide sequence: TGTGCCAGCAGCGCCGGACCAGGGGAGAGCACCGGGGAGCTGTTTTTT.

V and J are TRBV14 and TRBJ2-1, with 9 nucleotides matching TRBD2. Germline values: CDR1 SGHDN, CDR2 FVKESK. The CDR3 runs 17 residues. J was trimmed by 1 base and V by 1 base; bases with no gene match: 5. CDR3: CASSQVGGRVSYNEQFF. The CDR3 DNA reads as TGTGCCAGCAGCCAAGTTGGCGGGAGGGTATCCTACAATGAGCAGTTCTTC.

The V call is TRBV2, the J call TRBJ1-2, with 10 bases lining up with TRBD1. CDR1 is SNHLY and CDR2 is FYNNEI in the germline V gene. The length of the CDR3 is 12 residues. V gave up 8 bases and J gave up 4 bases; unmatched junction bases: 1. The CDR3 is CASGDRGYGYTF. The CDR3 DNA follows: TGTGCCAGCGGGGACAGGGGCTATGGCTACACCTTC.

The CDR3 loop is CASSEGTEGTKSIGNQPQHF. For the CDR3, the DNA is TGTGCCAGCAGTGAAGGCACGGAGGGGACCAAAAGTATCGGCAATCAGCCCCAGCATTTT. The chain has TRBV6-1 and TRBJ1-5; possibly TRBD1 for D (5 bases). Germline loops: CDR1 MNHNS, CDR2 SASEGT. Deletions cut 1 base from V and 2 bases from J, with 24 bases between. The CDR3 extends over 20 amino acids.

This chain joins TRBV5-6 and TRBJ1-5, with D possibly matching TRBD1 (5 bases). V was trimmed by 1 base and J by 7 bases, leaving 9 bases between them. Germline loops: CDR1 SGHDT, CDR2 YYEEEE. CDR3 length: 13 amino acids. CDR3 in DNA: TGTGCCAGCAGCTTGTGGGGCGGACAGCCCCAGCATTTT. This translates into CASSLWGGQPQHF.

V gene TRBV7-9 combines with J gene TRBJ2-3, with D uncertain. Trimming stripped 3 bases from V and 2 bases from J, with 15 bases between. Germline lookup yields CDR1 SEHNR and CDR2 FQNEAQ (reference sequence). This CDR3 is 16 amino acids long. CDR3 amino acids: CASSFLGGISTDTQYF. As DNA, the CDR3 is TGTGCCAGCAGCTTCTTAGGCGGAATTTCCACAGATACGCAGTATTTT.

This rearrangement joins TRBV25-1 to TRBJ2-2; the D gene is possibly TRBD1 (5 bases). The length of the CDR3 is 16 residues. Germline V gene sequence: CDR1 MGHDK, CDR2 SYGVNS. V lost 3 bases, J lost 3 bases, and 14 bases lay in between. This chain's CDR3 is CASSDGVRADTGELFF. The CDR3 nucleotides are TGTGCCAGCAGTGACGGAGTCAGGGCCGACACCGGGGAGCTGTTTTTT.

In regard to this clone: A much larger clone sits a single nucleotide away, making a read error possible. Other DNA sequences of this sample code for an identical CDR3. CDR3 sequence: CASSYSGQPQHF. Written as DNA, the CDR3 is TGTGCCAGCAGTTACTCGGGGCAGCCCCAGCATTTT. The V gene is TRBV6-5, the J gene TRBJ1-5; no reliable D call. Trimming left V 0 bases short and J 7 bases short, with 4 bases between. The CDR3 sequence is 12 residues long. CDR1 and CDR2 from the germline V gene are MNHEY and SVGAGI.

The chain uses TRBV7-6 and TRBJ2-3, with 10 nucleotides matching TRBD1. Germline V gene sequence: CDR1 SGHVS, CDR2 FNYEAQ. Trimming removed 5 bases from V and 0 bases from J; junction bases left unmatched: 5. CDR3 length equals 16 residues. The CDR3 loop is CASSGEGQGSTDTQYF. The CDR3 DNA reads as TGTGCCAGCAGCGGAGAGGGACAGGGGAGCACAGATACGCAGTATTTT.

This clone is a singleton in its sample. This sequence joins TRBV19 and TRBJ2-1; no clear D. This CDR3 contains 12 residues. The V gene's germline CDR1 is LNHDA and CDR2 SQIVND (reference sequence). The germline V and J ends were trimmed by 3 bases and 10 bases, with 10 bases remaining between them. CDR3 coding DNA: TGTGCCAGTAGTATTGTGAGAGGAGAGCAGTTCTTC. As protein: CASSIVRGEQFF.